This T cell receptor (beta chain) was recorded in a study of OX40 agonist ivuxolimab in advanced cancers. Study context: Ivuxolimab, an antibody acting as an agonist of OX40 (CD134), was used to treat patients. Three patients got partial responses; one had hepatocellular carcinoma and two had cutaneous melanoma.

Here immunoSEQ multiplex PCR was the method, and the copy in TCRdb shows in-frame clones only, minus some. In the table there are more than 100,000 clones, about 92% of which are singletons. From germline, CDR1 is SGHTA and CDR2 FQGTGA. The CDR3 has 14 amino acids. With V trimmed by 4 bases and J by 3 bases, 2 bases remained unmatched. This chain uses TRBV7-3 with TRBJ2-2; 7 positions match TRBD2. This sequence originates from an adult with an advanced solid tumor such as melanoma, head and neck, liver or kidney cancer. The sample consisted of CD4+ or CD8+ T cells sorted from blood, taken in a trial of the OX40 agonist ivuxolimab. Written as DNA, the CDR3 is TGTGCCAGCAGCTGGGACTACTACACCGGGGAGCTGTTTTTT. This codes for CASSWDYYTGELFF.